A single sample is the source of the 23 T cell receptor beta chains below, sequenced in a study of cytomegalovirus exposure and HLA in healthy donors. PCR was performed using 60 Vbeta and 13 Jbeta primers. Assay: immunoSEQ multiplex PCR; the TCRdb copy retains only in-frame clones and omits some. The sample records around 190,000 clones, about 84% being singletons. The material sequenced was PBMCs. The receptors come from a woman aged 30 to 39 in good health and CMV-seropositive.

This chain uses TRBV11-2 with TRBJ2-1, with 8 bases identical to TRBD2. The CDR3 length is 18 residues. The germline gives CDR1 SGHAT, CDR2 FQNNGV. Trimming cost V 1 base and J 10 bases; bases outside gene matches: 18. Written as DNA, the CDR3 is TGTGCCAGCAGCTTAGGCTCACTAGCGGTAATGAATGAGGGGGAGCAGTTCTTC. It translates to CASSLGSLAVMNEGEQFF.

The CDR3 loop is CASSLTSGGQETQYF. The CDR3, as DNA: TGTGCCAGCAGCCTCACTAGCGGGGGCCAAGAGACCCAGTACTTC. This sequence joins TRBV7-8 and TRBJ2-5; 11 nucleotides line up with TRBD2. Per germline, CDR1 SGHVS and CDR2 FQNEAQ. The length of the CDR3 is 15 residues. The trim removed 5 bases at V and 1 base at J, leaving 3 bases unmatched.

The J gene is TRBJ2-3, the V gene TRBV19, with TRBD1 identical over 7 bases. CDR3 length: 13 amino acids. Per germline, CDR1 LNHDA and CDR2 SQIVND (reference sequence). J lost 4 bases, V lost 9 bases, and 7 bases had no gene match. The CDR3 region has the DNA TGTGCCAGCCAGACAGGGTACGCAGATACGCAGTATTTT. Encoded protein: CASQTGYADTQYF.

The rearrangement joins TRBV4-1 to TRBJ2-7; D gene unclear. Germline V CDR1 and CDR2: MGHRA, YSYEKL. The CDR3 contains 14 residues. V was pared by 2 bases and J by 3 bases, with 11 bases between. The CDR3 DNA reads as TGCGCCAGCAGCCAAAGTAACAGAATCTACGAGCAGTACTTC. The encoded protein is CASSQSNRIYEQYF.

This clone came up once. The V gene is TRBV30, the J gene TRBJ1-5; the D gene is possibly TRBD1 (6 bases). V dropped 4 bases and J dropped 0 bases, with 16 bases sitting between them. The CDR3 has 16 residues. The germline V gene encodes CDR1 GTSNPN and CDR2 SVGIG (reference sequence). The CDR3 loop reads CAWTLGAVYSNQPQHF. The CDR3 bases are TGTGCCTGGACCTTGGGGGCTGTATATAGCAATCAGCCCCAGCATTTT.

This clone was detected only once. The J gene is TRBJ1-5, the V gene TRBV7-2, with a weak D call TRBD1 (6 bases). V dropped 5 bases and J dropped 4 bases, with 15 bases sitting between them. CDR3 length equals 15 residues. CDR1 and CDR2 (germline): SGHTA, FQGNSA. The CDR3 nucleotides read TGTGCCAGCAGCCAACACGGGACACTTAATCAGCCCCAGCATTTT. Protein product: CASSQHGTLNQPQHF.

For the CDR3, the DNA is TGTGCCAGCTCACCACGGGGAGGGAACACTGAAGCTTTCTTT. Translated, it gives CASSPRGGNTEAFF. The chain has TRBV18 and TRBJ1-1; D not resolved. This CDR3 has 14 residues. Trimming cost V 1 base and J 1 base, with 7 bases left between them. Germline CDR1 and CDR2: KGHSH and LQKENI.

The chain couples TRBV28 to TRBJ2-7, with 9 bases fitting TRBD1. The CDR3 extends over 16 amino acids. The germline CDR1 and CDR2 sequences are MDHEN and SYDVKM. Losses at the gene ends were 4 bases for V and 3 bases for J; bases not matched to a gene: 10. In DNA, the CDR3 is TGTGCCAGCAGTTCCGACCGGGACAGGGTAAACTACGAGCAGTACTTC. It specifies CASSSDRDRVNYEQYF.

The CDR3 reads CASSSLGRGGLKDTQYF. CDR3 sequence (DNA): TGTGCCAGCAGTTCCCTGGGGCGGGGGGGCCTGAAAGATACGCAGTATTTT. This chain links TRBV28 with TRBJ2-3; 9 bases are shared with TRBD2. CDR1 is MDHEN and CDR2 is SYDVKM in the germline V gene. The V segment lost 4 bases and the J segment 5 bases; nucleotides outside the gene matches: 13. This CDR3 region has 17 residues.

With respect to this clone: A junction end diverges from the germline sequence, so it may reflect a read error. This chain links TRBV7-9 with TRBJ1-4; maybe TRBD1 (5 bases). Per the germline V gene, CDR1 is SEHNR and CDR2 is FQNEAQ (reference sequence). The CDR3 has 15 residues. CDR3 in DNA: TGTTCCAGCAGCTTAGTCCAGGGCCTTGGTGAAAAACTGTTTTTT. Translation: CSSSLVQGLGEKLFF.

This chain connects TRBV6-6 to TRBJ2-1; TRBD2 matches 9 bases. Germline trimming cut 6 bases from V and 7 bases from J; bases unmatched to any gene: 10. Germline V gives CDR1 MNHNY, CDR2 SVGAGI (reference sequence). The CDR3 runs to 15 residues. The CDR3 DNA reads TGTGCCAGCAGCGCTCTAGCGGGATTAGGAAATGAGCAGTTCTTC. It is translated as CASSALAGLGNEQFF.

This clone has only a few counts. The chain links TRBV6-5 to TRBJ2-7, with a tentative D call TRBD2 (6 bases). The CDR3 has 12 residues. Trimming left V 2 bases short and J 5 bases short, with 7 bases between. Germline loops: CDR1 MNHEY, CDR2 SVGAGI. The DNA for the CDR3 is TGTGCCAGCAGTTACGGAGGGAACGAGCAGTACTTC. Amino acids: CASSYGGNEQYF.

This chain connects TRBV2 to TRBJ1-5; 8 nucleotides align to TRBD1. Trimming took 4 bases from V and 7 from J; bases not matched to a gene: 6. Germline V gene sequence: CDR1 SNHLY, CDR2 FYNNEI. The CDR3 spans 14 residues. The CDR3 spells CASSGAGGSQPQHF. The CDR3, as DNA: TGTGCCAGCAGTGGAGCAGGGGGCAGCCAGCCCCAGCATTTT.

The V and J genes are TRBV18 and TRBJ2-1, with a tentative D call TRBD1 (5 bases). The CDR3 spans 13 residues. Germline assignment: CDR1 KGHSH and CDR2 LQKENI. Trimming pared 0 bases from V and 12 bases from J, leaving 12 bases between. CDR3 sequence reads: CASSPPRQGLQFF. The DNA of the CDR3 is TGTGCCAGCTCACCACCGAGGCAGGGCCTGCAGTTCTTC.

The chain couples TRBV30 to TRBJ2-2; possible D gene TRBD2, 6 bases. The CDR3 covers 15 residues. CDR1 GTSNPN and CDR2 SVGIG come from the germline V gene (reference sequence). Trimming pared 2 bases from V and 1 base from J, leaving 11 bases between. In nucleotides, the CDR3 is TGTGCCTGGAGTAGGAATAGCGGGAACACCGGGGAGCTGTTTTTT. Its protein is CAWSRNSGNTGELFF.

V usage is TRBV7-2 and J usage is TRBJ1-4; possibly TRBD1 for D (5 bases). Germline CDR1 SGHTA, CDR2 FQGNSA. The V and J ends lost 1 base and 6 bases respectively, with 18 bases between them. The CDR3 length is 17 residues. CDR3 DNA sequence: TGTGCCAGCAGCTTAGGGCCTGGGAGGGGAAGGGATGAAAAACTGTTTTTT. Translated: CASSLGPGRGRDEKLFF.

This clone has only a few counts. This chain uses TRBV18 with TRBJ1-5; D remains unclear. The germline V and J ends were trimmed by 3 bases and 2 bases, with 8 bases remaining between them. CDR1 and CDR2 from the germline V gene are KGHSH and LQKENI. The CDR3 length is 14 residues. CDR3 amino acids: CASSPNRGNQPQHF. The CDR3 region has the DNA TGTGCCAGCTCACCGAACCGGGGCAATCAGCCCCAGCATTTT.

The J gene is TRBJ1-5, the V gene TRBV28, with 9 nucleotides matching TRBD1. V gave up 6 bases and J gave up 0 bases; unmatched junction bases: 3. CDR3 length: 15 amino acids. CDR1 is MDHEN, CDR2 SYDVKM, per germline. CDR3 in amino acids: CASRGQGTSNQPQHF. DNA of the CDR3: TGTGCCAGCAGAGGACAGGGGACTAGCAATCAGCCCCAGCATTTT.

The CDR3 DNA follows: TGTGCCAGCAGCGCTCGTACAGGGCTAAGCACAGATACGCAGTATTTT. Its translation: CASSARTGLSTDTQYF. The chain is built from TRBV21-1 and TRBJ2-3; the D call in the table, TRBD1, was not verified against the DNA. TRBV21-1 is recorded as a pseudogene. The length of the CDR3 is 16 residues.

The chain uses TRBV6-1 and TRBJ1-5, with D possibly TRBD1 on 5 matching bases. The V gene lost 5 bases and the J gene lost 3 bases, with 11 bases spanning the gap. Per germline, CDR1 MNHNS and CDR2 SASEGT. This CDR3 comprises 14 residues. The CDR3 sequence: CASSRARDNQPQHF. The CDR3 nucleotides read TGTGCCAGCAGTAGGGCCAGGGACAATCAGCCCCAGCATTTT.

V is TRBV10-3 and J is TRBJ2-2, with 8 positions matching TRBD1. The CDR3 spans 14 residues. V lost 7 bases and J lost 5; bases outside the gene matches: 6. CDR1 is ENHRY, CDR2 SYGVKD, per germline. The CDR3 loop is CAINGQGGTGELFF. The CDR3 nucleotides read TGTGCCATCAATGGACAGGGCGGGACCGGGGAGCTGTTTTTT.

The rearrangement joins TRBV7-8 to TRBJ2-1, with 16 bases aligning to TRBD2. The germline V gene has CDR1 SGHVS and CDR2 FQNEAQ. The ends lost 1 base at V and 7 bases at J; junction bases unmatched: 13. CDR3 size: 20 residues. The CDR3 loop is CASSLVAGLAGGATGNEQFF. The CDR3 DNA reads as TGTGCCAGCAGCTTAGTGGCGGGACTAGCGGGAGGGGCCACGGGGAATGAGCAGTTCTTC.

This chain connects TRBV11-2 to TRBJ2-1; no definite D call. Per the germline V gene, CDR1 is SGHAT and CDR2 is FQNNGV. The length of the CDR3 is 12 residues. V was shortened by 3 bases and J by 8 bases, with 8 bases between the two germline ends. As DNA, the CDR3 is TGTGCCAGCAGCTTCAGAGGCCATGAGCAGTTCTTC. It translates to CASSFRGHEQFF.